Shown below are 28 T cell receptor beta chains from a single sample sequenced in a study of blood T cells in healthy people across ages (dated by TCRdb to the mid-2010s). The method behind the library was 5' RACE. The instrument was an Illumina HiSeq 2500. A second PCR of 7 to 11 cycles was run with a J-beta primer mix and a sample-barcoded 5' primer. TCRdb ran its own pipeline on the public reads, namely fastp trimming at Q25 and MiXCR clone calling, and kept in-frame beta chains. When rows share a CDR3 protein, they turn into one entry using the most common DNA and genes. In all, the sample holds roughly 1,100,000 distinct CDR3 sequences, and roughly 24% of those were seen once. Together, the top ten hold around 0.75% of the sample. The same specimen was also included in a second study, on T cells of mothers and their children.

Sequenced sample: blood. Every receptor here comes from a girl under 10 years old in good health.

This clonotype showed up just a few times. The chain recombines TRBV4-1 with TRBJ1-4; D gene unclear. CDR3 length: 13 amino acids. In germline, CDR1 is MGHRA, CDR2 YSYEKL. V was pared by 3 bases and J by 8 bases, with 10 bases between. CDR3 amino acids: CASSQTNGEKLFF. The DNA of the CDR3 is TGCGCCAGCAGCCAGACGAACGGAGAAAAACTGTTTTTT.

This clonotype was observed a handful of times. The genes are TRBV7-9 and TRBJ1-2, with 10 bases identical to TRBD1. Germline V lookup: CDR1 SEHNR, CDR2 FQNEAQ (reference sequence). The CDR3 has 14 residues. Trimming removed 5 bases from V and 6 bases from J; junction bases left unmatched: 6. CDR3 in DNA: TGTGCCAGCAGCCCCGGACAGGGGGTGAATGGCTACACCTTC. Its protein product is CASSPGQGVNGYTF. The full variable domain, rest sourced from reference TRBV7-9 and TRBJ1-2, is DTGVSQNPRHKITKRGQNVTFRCDPISEHNRLYWYRQTLGQGPEFLTYFQNEAQLEKSRLLSDRFSAERPKGSFSTLEIQRTEQGDSAMYLCASSPGQGVNGYTFGSGTRLTVV.

In its sample, this clonotype was seen many times. This chain links TRBV2 with TRBJ1-5; the D is unclear. Trimming stripped 2 bases from V and 0 bases from J, with 8 bases between. CDR1 is SNHLY, CDR2 FYNNEI, per germline. The CDR3 extends over 15 amino acids. The DNA of the CDR3 is TGTGCCAGCAGTGAATTGGGGAATAGCAATCAGCCCCAGCATTTT. Its protein product is CASSELGNSNQPQHF.

The chain employs TRBV9 and TRBJ1-2; 7 nucleotides match TRBD1. CDR1 is SGDLS and CDR2 is YYNGEE in the germline V gene. V dropped 0 bases and J dropped 4; count of bases not matched to a gene: 9. This CDR3 is built from 16 residues. The CDR3 DNA follows: TGTGCCAGCAGCGTAGGGACAGGTACCCTCTTCTATGGCTACACCTTC. As protein: CASSVGTGTLFYGYTF. The full variable domain, completed using reference TRBV9 and TRBJ1-2, is DSGVTQTPKHLITATGQRVTLRCSPRSGDLSVYWYQQSLDQGLQFLIQYYNGEERAKGNILERFSAQQFPDLHSELNLSSLELGDSALYFCASSVGTGTLFYGYTFGSGTRLTVV.

This clonotype was counted between two and nine times. The J gene is TRBJ1-1, the V gene TRBV28; TRBD1 agrees at 7 bases. CDR1 and CDR2 from the germline V gene are MDHEN and SYDVKM. V shed 6 bases and J 3 bases; nucleotides not matched to a gene: 7. The CDR3 extends over 14 amino acids. The CDR3 DNA reads as TGTGCCAGCAGACCCACCAGGGGGGACACTGAAGCTTTCTTT. This codes for CASRPTRGDTEAFF.

The gene calls are TRBV27 and TRBJ2-1; D is unclear. Germline V gene data show CDR1 as MNHEY and CDR2 as SMNVEV (reference sequence). V was cut by 6 bases and J by 3 bases, with 9 bases left in between. The CDR3 contains 13 residues. The CDR3 region is CASRGRLYNEQFF. The CDR3 coding sequence is TGTGCCAGCAGGGGCAGGCTCTACAATGAGCAGTTCTTC.

The chain couples TRBV29-1 to TRBJ1-2; a weak D match, TRBD1 (5 bases). Germline loops: CDR1 SQVTM, CDR2 ANQGSEA. The CDR3 spans 12 residues. V gave up 2 bases and J gave up 4 bases, with 8 bases separating them. DNA for the CDR3: TGCAGCGTTGAACGGGGGAGCTATGGCTACACCTTC. This codes for CSVERGSYGYTF.

The rearrangement uses TRBV2 and TRBJ1-2, with D maybe TRBD1 (6 bases). The V gene lost 6 bases and the J gene lost 5 bases, with 13 bases spanning the gap. This CDR3 region has 13 residues. Per germline, CDR1 SNHLY and CDR2 FYNNEI. Here the CDR3 reads CASSRTVQYGYTF. The CDR3 DNA is TGTGCCAGCAGCCGGACAGTCCAATATGGCTACACCTTC.

This chain joins TRBV20-1 and TRBJ2-3; 14 bases match TRBD2. V shed 5 bases and J 3 bases; nucleotides not matched to a gene: 10. Looked up from germline, CDR1 is DFQATT and CDR2 is SNEGSKA (reference sequence). The CDR3 totals 17 residues. The CDR3 region is CSADPVTSGGATDTQYF. The CDR3 DNA is TGCAGTGCTGACCCGGTGACTAGCGGGGGGGCTACAGATACGCAGTATTTT.

There are a few counts of this clonotype. At one boundary the junction diverges from the germline segment, which might be a read error. This chain links TRBV5-6 with TRBJ2-5; TRBD1 matches at 7 bases. Near its end, the DNA agrees better with TRBJ2-7, so the J call may be wrong. The CDR3 has 16 residues. Germline V gene lookup returns CDR1 SGHDT and CDR2 YYEEEE. CDR3 DNA sequence: TGTGCCAGCAGTTTGGGACCCGACAGGGAGTACTACGAGCAGTACTTC. Translating it yields CASSLGPDREYYEQYF.

The gene calls are TRBV7-2 and TRBJ1-5; no definite D call. Germline V CDR1 and CDR2: SGHTA, FQGNSA. The CDR3 sequence is 12 residues long. V dropped 8 bases and J dropped 4 bases, with 9 bases sitting between them. CDR3 DNA sequence: TGTGCCAGCCGCTGGGCAAATCAGCCCCAGCATTTT. Amino acids: CASRWANQPQHF.

This clonotype was observed a handful of times. The chain joins TRBV9 to TRBJ2-5; D unclear. Germline V gene data show CDR1 as SGDLS and CDR2 as YYNGEE. Between the trimmed V and J ends, which lost 1 base and 4 bases, there was a span of 17 bases. The CDR3 sequence is 16 residues long. Here the CDR3 DNA reads TGTGCCAGCAGCGTATCCCCAGGAAAGCTCTTAGAGACCCAGTACTTC. Its translation is CASSVSPGKLLETQYF. The full variable domain, completed using reference TRBV9 and TRBJ2-5, is DSGVTQTPKHLITATGQRVTLRCSPRSGDLSVYWYQQSLDQGLQFLIQYYNGEERAKGNILERFSAQQFPDLHSELNLSSLELGDSALYFCASSVSPGKLLETQYFGPGTRLLVL.

This clonotype occurred many times. V is TRBV20-1 and J is TRBJ2-5, with 14 bases fitting TRBD2. The CDR3 covers 16 residues. Germline V gene data show CDR1 as DFQATT and CDR2 as SNEGSKA (reference sequence). With 3 bases clipped from V and 5 bases from J, the junction kept 8 bases outside the gene matches. The CDR3 nucleotides are TGCAGTGCTAGGACAGGACTAGCGGGGGGACGGGAGACCCAGTACTTC. It specifies CSARTGLAGGRETQYF.

The J gene is TRBJ2-4, the V gene TRBV6-2 or TRBV6-3; 11 bases are shared with TRBD2. V lost 4 bases to trimming and J lost 6 bases; unmatched junction nucleotides: 5. The CDR3 runs 15 residues. Germline CDR1 is MNHEY and CDR2 is SVGEGT. CDR3 region: CASSWSGTSGNIQYF. CDR3 nucleotide sequence: TGTGCCAGCAGTTGGTCCGGGACTAGCGGAAACATTCAGTACTTC.

V usage is TRBV9 and J usage is TRBJ2-1, with 11 bases fitting TRBD2. This CDR3 contains 15 residues. Germline V CDR1 and CDR2: SGDLS, YYNGEE. J was trimmed by 9 bases and V by 3 bases; bases with no gene match: 8. As DNA, the CDR3 is TGTGCCAGCAGCGACCATAGCGGGAGGGCCCTTGAGCAGTTCTTC. Its protein is CASSDHSGRALEQFF. Looking up the rest from reference TRBV9 and TRBJ2-1 gives the full variable domain: DSGVTQTPKHLITATGQRVTLRCSPRSGDLSVYWYQQSLDQGLQFLIQYYNGEERAKGNILERFSAQQFPDLHSELNLSSLELGDSALYFCASSDHSGRALEQFFGPGTRLTVL.

This clonotype has more than one count but fewer than ten. The rearrangement links TRBV5-1 to TRBJ2-5; TRBD2 agrees at 14 bases. The CDR3 is 18 amino acids. The germline V gene encodes CDR1 SGHRS and CDR2 YFSETQ. V was clipped by 4 bases and J by 1 base; unmatched bases: 9. CDR3 sequence reads: CASSRAGTSGSPQETQYF. In nucleotides, the CDR3 is TGCGCCAGCAGCAGGGCCGGGACTAGCGGGAGCCCCCAAGAGACCCAGTACTTC.

V usage is TRBV20-1 and J usage is TRBJ1-2, with TRBD1 identical over 8 bases. The CDR3 contains 13 residues. The V and J ends lost 3 bases and 7 bases, in that order; junction bases with no gene match: 7. The germline gives CDR1 DFQATT, CDR2 SNEGSKA (reference sequence). The CDR3, as DNA: TGCAGTGCTAGGCCCACAGGGGGTAGTGGCTACACCTTC. Translation gives CSARPTGGSGYTF.

This clonotype has more than one count but fewer than ten. The chain is built from TRBV6-5 and TRBJ1-2; no reliable D call. This CDR3 comprises 18 residues. The V end lost 2 bases, the J end lost 6 bases, and 25 bases lay between the germline ends. Germline assignment: CDR1 MNHEY and CDR2 SVGAGI. The CDR3 sequence: CASSYQNFDDPRRNGYTF. The CDR3 nucleotides are TGTGCCAGCAGTTACCAGAACTTCGATGACCCCCGGCGTAATGGCTACACCTTC.

This clonotype was counted at least ten times. V and J are TRBV20-1 and TRBJ2-5; 11 bases match TRBD1. Losses at the gene ends were 6 bases for V and 1 base for J; bases not matched to a gene: 13. Germline assignment: CDR1 DFQATT and CDR2 SNEGSKA (reference sequence). CDR3 size: 17 residues. This chain's CDR3 is CSAEDRGQWPIQETQYF. DNA of the CDR3: TGCAGTGCCGAGGACAGGGGGCAGTGGCCTATCCAAGAGACCCAGTACTTC.

J is TRBJ2-3 and V is TRBV6-5; 10 bases line up with TRBD2. After removal of 0 bases from V and 5 bases from J, the junction contained 2 bases not matched to a gene. CDR3 length: 15 residues. From germline, CDR1 is MNHEY and CDR2 SVGAGI. CDR3 nucleotides: TGTGCCAGCAGTTACTCCCCTAGCGGGGGAGATACGCAGTATTTT. As protein: CASSYSPSGGDTQYF.

This clonotype has more than one count but fewer than ten. The chain employs TRBV9 and TRBJ1-1; D is unresolved. This CDR3 contains 13 residues. Germline loops: CDR1 SGDLS, CDR2 YYNGEE. Deletions cut 3 bases from V and 7 bases from J, with 13 bases between. The DNA of the CDR3 is TGTGCCAGCAGCGGCGCCCGTGGTAGTGAAGCTTTCTTT. Translated, it gives CASSGARGSEAFF.

The chain has TRBV6-5 and TRBJ1-5; D is unclear. V was cut by 4 bases and J by 4 bases, with 8 bases left in between. The CDR3 contains 13 residues. Germline CDR1 and CDR2: MNHEY and SVGAGI. The DNA of the CDR3 is TGTGCCAGCAGTTCCCGTTATAATCAGCCCCAGCATTTT. Its translation: CASSSRYNQPQHF.

The chain joins TRBV7-3 to TRBJ2-1; TRBD2 aligns across 8 bases. CDR1 is SGHTA and CDR2 is FQGTGA in the germline V gene. V lost 10 bases to trimming and J lost 8 bases; unmatched junction nucleotides: 10. This CDR3 is built from 13 residues. CDR3 loop: CATRGSGSDEQFF. For the CDR3, the DNA is TGTGCCACCCGTGGGAGCGGGAGTGATGAGCAGTTCTTC.

This clonotype has just one count. The rearrangement uses TRBV29-1 and TRBJ1-1; tentatively, D is TRBD1 (5 bases). CDR3 length: 14 residues. CDR1 is SQVTM, CDR2 ANQGSEA, per germline. The germline V and J ends were trimmed by 7 bases and 1 base, with 16 bases remaining between them. The CDR3 spells CSAAGGVANTEAFF. The CDR3 DNA reads TGCAGCGCGGCGGGGGGGGTCGCGAACACTGAAGCTTTCTTT.

J is TRBJ2-5 and V is TRBV20-1; TRBD2 is a possible D gene (6 bases). The V end lost 6 bases, the J end lost 2 bases, and 22 bases lay between the germline ends. The CDR3 covers 16 residues. Germline V gene data show CDR1 as DFQATT and CDR2 as SNEGSKA (reference sequence). Here the CDR3 DNA reads TGCAGTGCCCTGACTAGGAGGACCTTAGAACAAGAGACCCAGTACTTC. This sequence encodes CSALTRRTLEQETQYF.

This clonotype was seen a handful of times. At one end the junction does not follow the germline gene, possibly because of a read error. V usage is TRBV7-7 and J usage is TRBJ2-7, with D maybe TRBD1 (6 bases). CDR3 length equals 15 residues. Germline loops: CDR1 SSHAT, CDR2 FNYEAQ (reference sequence). CDR3 coding DNA: TGTGCTAGCAGTTCTACCACCGGACAGACCTACGAGCAGTACTTC. It is translated as CASSSTTGQTYEQYF.

There are a few counts of this clonotype. V and J are TRBV29-1 and TRBJ2-5; D is uncertain. The germline V gene encodes CDR1 SQVTM and CDR2 ANQGSEA. CDR3 length: 14 residues. With 7 bases removed from V and 2 bases from J, the gap between germline ends came to 17 bases. The CDR3 is CSARMAETQETQYF. CDR3 in DNA: TGCAGCGCGCGAATGGCAGAAACTCAAGAGACCCAGTACTTC.

The chain couples TRBV3-1 to TRBJ1-2; no clear D gene. Per germline, CDR1 LGHDT and CDR2 YNNKEL (reference sequence). This CDR3 has 16 amino acids. V dropped 4 bases and J dropped 4 bases, with 19 bases sitting between them. The CDR3, as DNA: TGTGCCAGCAGCCCCAAGAGTTCTGCGGGTTTCTATGGCTACACCTTC. Amino acids: CASSPKSSAGFYGYTF. The variable domain in full, with the rest retrieved from reference TRBV3-1 and TRBJ1-2, is DTAVSQTPKYLVTQMGNDKSIKCEQNLGHDTMYWYKQDSKKFLKIMFSYNNKELIINETVPNRFSPKSPDKAHLNLHINSLELGDSAVYFCASSPKSSAGFYGYTFGSGTRLTVV.